These 32 T cell receptor beta chains originate from one sample sequenced in a study of blood T cell repertoires in COVID-19. Sequencing was performed with immunoSEQ multiplex PCR; in TCRdb, only in-frame clones are kept and a portion is missing. The sample lists approximately 150,000 clones, 65% to 85% occurring once. The sequencing input was PBMCs or T cells enriched from blood (not recorded which). Source of these receptors: a man aged 70 or older who had been exposed to COVID-19.

The J gene is TRBJ2-2, the V gene TRBV29-1, with 13 bases aligning to TRBD2. Looked up from germline, CDR1 is SQVTM and CDR2 is ANQGSEA. This CDR3 contains 16 residues. J lost 1 base, V lost 5 bases, and 4 bases had no gene match. CDR3 DNA: TGCAGCGTTCCGGGACTAGCGGGACAGAACACCGGGGAGCTGTTTTTT. It yields the protein CSVPGLAGQNTGELFF.

The chain combines TRBV24-1 with TRBJ2-3, with unresolved D. The V and J ends lost 5 bases and 0 bases respectively, with 11 bases between them. CDR1 and CDR2 from the germline V gene are KGHDR and SFDVKD. This CDR3 comprises 15 residues. The DNA of the CDR3 is TGTGCCACCAGTGGGAACAGCCTTAGCACAGATACGCAGTATTTT. This encodes CATSGNSLSTDTQYF.

V usage is TRBV19 and J usage is TRBJ1-4; perhaps TRBD1 as D (5 bases). CDR1 is LNHDA and CDR2 is SQIVND in the germline V gene (reference sequence). CDR3 length: 13 residues. The V end was cut by 6 bases, the J end by 4 bases, with 9 bases between. In DNA, the CDR3 is TGTGCCAGTAGGAGCAGGGTTAATGAAAAACTGTTTTTT. Amino acid sequence: CASRSRVNEKLFF.

The J gene is TRBJ1-1, the V gene TRBV30; TRBD1 agrees at 7 bases. Germline trimming cut 3 bases from V and 4 bases from J; bases unmatched to any gene: 5. The germline V gene has CDR1 GTSNPN and CDR2 SVGIG (reference sequence). The CDR3 is 13 amino acids. DNA of the CDR3: TGTGCCTGGAGCCTGGACAGGATCACTGAAGCTTTCTTT. Translating gives CAWSLDRITEAFF.

This clone was recorded only once. The V and J genes are TRBV3-1 (or the pseudogene TRBV3-2) and TRBJ1-6; TRBD1 aligns across 7 bases. V was pared by 0 bases and J by 5 bases, with 7 bases of the junction left unmatched. Germline V gene sequence: CDR1 LGHDT, CDR2 YNNKEL (reference sequence). This CDR3 has 17 residues. The CDR3 DNA reads as TGTGCCAGCAGCCAAGAGACAGGGATCCCTGATAATTCACCCCTCCACTTT. Protein product: CASSQETGIPDNSPLHF.

This chain joins TRBV7-9 and TRBJ1-4; 7 bases fit TRBD1. The germline V gene has CDR1 SEHNR and CDR2 FQNEAQ (reference sequence). This CDR3 region has 15 residues. Trimming removed 5 bases from V and 5 bases from J; junction bases left unmatched: 8. The CDR3 DNA follows: TGTGCCAGCAGCCCTCCGGGACAGATGAATGAAAAACTGTTTTTT. It is translated as CASSPPGQMNEKLFF.

The rearrangement joins TRBV4-3 to TRBJ2-1; TRBD2 matches 12 bases. Germline V CDR1 and CDR2: LGHNA, YSLEER. Losses at the gene ends were 1 base for V and 9 bases for J; bases not matched to a gene: 4. The CDR3 has 15 amino acids. The CDR3 DNA is TGCGCCAGCAGCCAAGGGACTAGCGGGATGAGTGAGCAGTTCTTC. Protein: CASSQGTSGMSEQFF.

The rearrangement joins TRBV9 to TRBJ2-1, with 13 bases lining up with TRBD2. This CDR3 comprises 16 residues. Unmatched junction bases numbered 1, after V lost 0 bases and J lost 4 bases. Germline values: CDR1 SGDLS, CDR2 YYNGEE. In nucleotides, the CDR3 is TGTGCCAGCAGCGTAGAGGGACTAGCGGGATACAATGAGCAGTTCTTC. Protein product: CASSVEGLAGYNEQFF.

The gene calls are TRBV7-8 and TRBJ1-1; tentatively, D is TRBD1 (6 bases). This CDR3 region has 14 residues. Germline loops: CDR1 SGHVS, CDR2 FQNEAQ. V lost 4 bases and J 1 base, leaving 10 bases between the germline ends. This chain's CDR3 is CASSSRTENTEAFF. CDR3 nucleotides: TGTGCCAGCAGCTCGCGGACAGAGAACACTGAAGCTTTCTTT. Variable domain in full (rest from reference TRBV7-8 and TRBJ1-1): GAGVSQSPRYKVAKRGQDVALRCDPISGHVSLFWYQQALGQGPEFLTYFQNEAQLDKSGLPSDRFFAERPEGSVSTLKIQRTQQEDSAVYLCASSSRTENTEAFFGQGTRLTVV.

This clone appeared a single time. The rearrangement links TRBV5-4 to TRBJ2-7; 11 bases fit TRBD1. V lost 3 bases, J lost 4 bases, and 9 bases stayed unmatched. The CDR3 is 16 residues long. Per germline, CDR1 SGHNT and CDR2 YYREEE (reference sequence). In DNA, the CDR3 is TGTGCCAGCAGCTGGCAGGTTGGGACAGGGGGTTACGAGCAGTACTTC. As protein: CASSWQVGTGGYEQYF.

The chain combines TRBV28 with TRBJ2-7; 10 bases map to TRBD1. This CDR3 is built from 14 residues. J lost 3 bases, V lost 5 bases, and 4 bases had no gene match. Germline V lookup: CDR1 MDHEN, CDR2 SYDVKM. CDR3 bases: TGTGCCAGCAGTGGGACAGGGGCGAACTACGAGCAGTACTTC. Translated, it gives CASSGTGANYEQYF. Complete variable domain (other parts from reference TRBV28 and TRBJ2-7): DVKVTQSSRYLVKRTGEKVFLECVQDMDHENMFWYRQDPGLGLRLIYFSYDVKMKEKGDIPEGYSVSREKKERFSLILESASTNQTSMYLCASSGTGANYEQYFGPGTRLTVT.

The chain uses TRBV5-6 and TRBJ2-3; D may be TRBD1 (6 bases). This CDR3 has 17 amino acids. Germline V gene sequence: CDR1 SGHDT, CDR2 YYEEEE. The V and J ends lost 4 bases and 0 bases respectively, with 18 bases between them. The CDR3 spells CASSPEGGETSTDTQYF. The CDR3 nucleotides are TGTGCCAGCAGCCCGGAAGGGGGAGAAACTAGCACAGATACGCAGTATTTT.

This chain links TRBV28 with TRBJ1-2; a possible D gene is TRBD1 (5 bases). Germline assignment: CDR1 MDHEN and CDR2 SYDVKM. V dropped 5 bases and J dropped 8 bases, with 18 bases sitting between them. The CDR3 length is 14 residues. The CDR3 sequence is CASSGGVFGRGYTF. The CDR3 DNA sequence: TGTGCCAGCAGTGGAGGGGTGTTTGGTCGGGGCTACACCTTC.

The chain has TRBV3-1 (or the pseudogene TRBV3-2) and TRBJ1-1, with D possibly TRBD1 on 6 matching bases. The CDR3 is 16 residues long. The V gene's germline CDR1 is LGHDT and CDR2 YNNKEL (reference sequence). The V end lost 0 bases, the J end lost 6 bases, and 17 bases lay between the germline ends. CDR3 in amino acids: CASSQEGAGERAEAFF. CDR3 coding DNA: TGTGCCAGCAGCCAAGAGGGTGCAGGGGAGAGGGCTGAAGCTTTCTTT.

The V gene is TRBV27, the J gene TRBJ1-2; unclear D gene. V was trimmed by 7 bases and J by 0 bases, leaving 15 bases between them. This CDR3 has 15 amino acids. The germline V gene encodes CDR1 MNHEY and CDR2 SMNVEV (reference sequence). In DNA, the CDR3 is TGTGCCAGCAAACGCGGAGGAGTTTCTAACTATGGCTACACCTTC. It codes for CASKRGGVSNYGYTF.

Remarks on this clone: Other DNA sequences in this sample translate to the same CDR3. The chain couples TRBV5-1 to TRBJ1-5; TRBD1 matches at 10 bases. Looked up from germline, CDR1 is SGHRS and CDR2 is YFSETQ. This CDR3 has 15 amino acids. The V and J ends lost 4 bases and 2 bases, in that order; junction bases with no gene match: 3. The CDR3, as DNA: TGCGCCAGCAGCCCCGGGACAGGGGGCAATCAGCCCCAGCATTTT. It translates to CASSPGTGGNQPQHF.

The rearrangement links TRBV28 to TRBJ1-1, with D possibly matching TRBD1 (6 bases). The germline V gene has CDR1 MDHEN and CDR2 SYDVKM. This CDR3 region has 14 residues. CDR3 amino acids: CALHEGVGGTEAFF. CDR3 DNA: TGTGCTTTGCACGAGGGGGTAGGTGGCACTGAAGCTTTCTTT.

The chain employs TRBV15 and TRBJ2-1, with 8 bases identical to TRBD1. The CDR3 is 17 residues long. Trimming removed 0 bases from V and 5 bases from J; junction bases left unmatched: 9. Germline V gene lookup returns CDR1 LNHNV and CDR2 YYDKDF (reference sequence). The CDR3 DNA reads TGTGCCACCAGCAGAGAGAGGGCGGGACAGGCTAACAATGAGCAGTTCTTC. It yields the protein CATSRERAGQANNEQFF. The full variable domain, in which reference TRBV15 and TRBJ2-1 provide the parts outside the CDR3, is DAMVIQNPRYQVTQFGKPVTLSCSQTLNHNVMYWYQQKSSQAPKLLFHYYDKDFNNEADTPDNFQSRRPNTSFCFLDIRSPGLGDTAMYLCATSRERAGQANNEQFFGPGTRLTVL.

This clone was picked up a small number of times. This chain connects TRBV4-3 to TRBJ2-2, with TRBD2 matching 8 bases. Germline lookup yields CDR1 LGHNA and CDR2 YSLEER. The CDR3 has 15 amino acids. Unmatched junction bases numbered 7, after V lost 4 bases and J lost 6 bases. CDR3 sequence reads: CASSLTRGGSGELFF. The CDR3 region has the DNA TGCGCCAGCAGCCTAACCCGCGGGGGGTCCGGGGAGCTGTTTTTT.

This clone occurred once. This chain uses TRBV29-1 with TRBJ1-4, with D possibly being TRBD1 (5 bases). Germline V lookup: CDR1 SQVTM, CDR2 ANQGSEA. Trimming stripped 6 bases from V and 7 bases from J, with 18 bases between. CDR3 length: 14 amino acids. The CDR3 reads CSVLPDSWSEKLFF. CDR3 coding DNA: TGCAGCGTCCTGCCCGACAGTTGGTCTGAAAAACTGTTTTTT.

The chain combines TRBV28 with TRBJ1-1; weak D call: TRBD1 (6 bases). Trimming removed 1 base at V and 5 bases at J, with 11 bases between. This CDR3 spans 14 amino acids. Germline CDR1 MDHEN, CDR2 SYDVKM. CDR3 DNA sequence: TGTGCCAGCAGTTTATCCCAGGGGAGAACTGAAGCTTTCTTT. The encoded protein is CASSLSQGRTEAFF.

The gene calls are TRBV7-8 and TRBJ1-2; maybe TRBD1 (6 bases). Trimming left V 1 base short and J 8 bases short, with 11 bases between. Germline CDR1 and CDR2: SGHVS and FQNEAQ. This CDR3 has 13 residues. The CDR3 DNA sequence: TGTGCCAGCAGCTTAGGGGAAACAGGGGGCTACACCTTC. Its protein product is CASSLGETGGYTF.

The genes are TRBV5-1 and TRBJ1-1; tentatively, D is TRBD1 (5 bases). Germline CDR1 and CDR2: SGHRS and YFSETQ. V lost 4 bases and J lost 4, with 17 bases in between. The CDR3 spans 15 residues. The CDR3 protein is CASSPEAGPSTEAFF. The DNA for the CDR3 is TGCGCCAGCAGCCCAGAGGCGGGGCCCTCCACTGAAGCTTTCTTT.

The chain is built from TRBV5-5 and TRBJ2-1; a possible D gene is TRBD2 (5 bases). Germline CDR1 SGHKS, CDR2 YYEKEE (reference sequence). This CDR3 region has 17 residues. Trimming left V 4 bases short and J 0 bases short, with 17 bases between. CDR3 DNA sequence: TGTGCCAGCAGCCAGGTATCGGACTGGAGCTCCTACAATGAGCAGTTCTTC. Translating it yields CASSQVSDWSSYNEQFF.

This clone showed up just a few times. The chain recombines TRBV15 with TRBJ1-1; D is unclear. The germline V gene has CDR1 LNHNV and CDR2 YYDKDF (reference sequence). The CDR3 totals 13 residues. V shed 0 bases and J shed 3 bases, with 5 bases lying between them. This CDR3 is CATSRDRDTEAFF. CDR3 nucleotides: TGTGCCACCAGCAGAGATCGGGACACTGAAGCTTTCTTT.

In this sample, this clone turned up once. The rearrangement uses TRBV6-5 and TRBJ1-2, with unresolved D. The CDR3 runs to 13 residues. The germline V and J ends were trimmed by 6 bases and 7 bases, with 15 bases remaining between them. The germline CDR1 and CDR2 sequences are MNHEY and SVGAGI. The CDR3 reads CASRPRVESGYTF. The CDR3 nucleotides read TGTGCCAGCAGACCGAGGGTAGAGAGTGGCTACACCTTC.

V and J are TRBV3-1 (or the pseudogene TRBV3-2) and TRBJ2-3; 15 positions match TRBD2. The germline CDR1 and CDR2 sequences are LGHDT and YNNKEL (reference sequence). There are 16 residues in the CDR3. With V trimmed by 4 bases and J by 3 bases, 2 bases remained unmatched. The DNA for the CDR3 is TGTGCCAGCAGCCTTGGGACTAGCGGGAGGACAGATACGCAGTATTTT. Encoded protein: CASSLGTSGRTDTQYF.

The chain's CDR3 is CASSSGLAGVNEQFF. CDR3 DNA sequence: TGTGCCAGCAGTTCAGGACTAGCGGGGGTGAATGAGCAGTTCTTC. V and J are TRBV27 and TRBJ2-1, with TRBD2 matching over 13 bases. The germline V gene has CDR1 MNHEY and CDR2 SMNVEV (reference sequence). The J segment lost 7 bases and the V segment lost 4 bases, leaving 4 bases of the junction unmatched. CDR3 length equals 15 residues.

The chain has TRBV6-5 and TRBJ2-5, with 8 bases lining up with TRBD2. The CDR3 covers 15 residues. CDR1 and CDR2 from the germline V gene are MNHEY and SVGAGI. V lost 2 bases, J lost 1 base, and 3 bases stayed unmatched. The CDR3 bases are TGTGCCAGCAGTTACGAACGGGGGGGCCAAGAGACCCAGTACTTC. It specifies CASSYERGGQETQYF.

This clone was seen more than once but under ten times. The chain carries TRBV7-2 and TRBJ2-2; D possibly corresponds to TRBD2 (7 bases). V was clipped by 1 base and J by 6 bases, with 21 bases between them. The CDR3 has 18 residues. CDR1 and CDR2 from the germline V gene are SGHTA and FQGNSA. CDR3 region: CASSLGGGRGSTSGELFF. DNA for the CDR3: TGTGCCAGCAGCTTAGGCGGGGGCAGGGGAAGTACGTCCGGGGAGCTGTTTTTT.

The chain combines TRBV11-2 with TRBJ2-3, with 11 bases matching TRBD2. J gave up 1 base and V 5 bases, and 5 bases lay outside the gene matches. There are 16 residues in the CDR3. Germline lookup yields CDR1 SGHAT and CDR2 FQNNGV. This CDR3 reads CASSKTSGSGTDTQYF. As DNA, the CDR3 is TGTGCCAGCAGCAAAACTAGCGGGAGTGGCACAGATACGCAGTATTTT.

This clone was seen repeatedly, ten times or more. The chain uses TRBV27 and TRBJ1-2; D is perhaps TRBD1 (6 bases). Trimming removed 5 bases from V and 5 bases from J, with 15 bases in between. Per germline, CDR1 MNHEY and CDR2 SMNVEV (reference sequence). The CDR3 extends over 14 amino acids. CDR3 loop: CASSLDRYTYGYTF. The CDR3, as DNA: TGTGCCAGCAGTCTTGACAGGTATACTTATGGCTACACCTTC.